These 18 T cell receptor beta chains came from one sample sequenced in a study of T cell responses to AZD1222 COVID-19 vaccine. The table came from immunoSEQ multiplex PCR; TCRdb's copy has only in-frame clones and leaves some out. The sample yields about 89,000 clones, approximately 89% seen once. Sequenced here: peripheral blood, sampled 28 days after the second AZD1222 dose. Source of these receptors: an adult who received the AZD1222 COVID-19 vaccine.

The V gene is TRBV19, the J gene TRBJ1-1; tentative D call: TRBD1 (5 bases). CDR1 and CDR2 (germline): LNHDA, SQIVND (reference sequence). Deletions cut 4 bases from V and 4 bases from J, with 16 bases between. This CDR3 is built from 15 residues. The CDR3 sequence is CASSTGPNMGTEAFF. In DNA form, the CDR3 reads TGTGCCAGTAGTACGGGACCTAACATGGGCACTGAAGCTTTCTTT.

The genes are TRBV6-2 or TRBV6-3 and TRBJ1-1; D uncertain. V dropped 0 bases and J dropped 3 bases, with 20 bases sitting between them. Germline assignment: CDR1 MNHEY and CDR2 SVGEGT. This CDR3 region has 18 residues. The CDR3 DNA reads as TGTGCCAGCAGTTACTCAACAGAGGGATCGATCATGTACACTGAAGCTTTCTTT. Amino acid sequence: CASSYSTEGSIMYTEAFF.

The gene calls are TRBV7-9 and TRBJ1-2, with D maybe TRBD1 (5 bases). The V gene's germline CDR1 is SEHNR and CDR2 FQNEAQ (reference sequence). The CDR3 is 14 residues long. V lost 4 bases and J 4 bases, leaving 13 bases between the germline ends. The chain's CDR3 is CASSSSGTSYGYTF. CDR3 nucleotides: TGTGCCAGCAGCTCTTCAGGGACCTCCTATGGCTACACCTTC.

The CDR3 reads CASSPNPGTEAFF. DNA of the CDR3: TGTGCCAGCAGCCCAAACCCGGGAACTGAAGCTTTCTTT. The chain couples TRBV7-6 to TRBJ1-1; D not resolved. The CDR3 contains 13 residues. CDR1 and CDR2 (germline): SGHVS, FNYEAQ. Between the trimmed V and J ends, which lost 5 bases and 5 bases, there was a span of 12 bases.

This chain connects TRBV6-5 to TRBJ1-1; no definite D call. CDR3 size: 11 residues. Per germline, CDR1 MNHEY and CDR2 SVGAGI. V lost 5 bases and J 7 bases, leaving 8 bases between the germline ends. CDR3 sequence: CASSLVLEAFF. CDR3 sequence (DNA): TGTGCCAGCAGTCTGGTCCTTGAAGCTTTCTTT.

The chain has TRBV29-1 and TRBJ1-2; 7 bases fit TRBD1. CDR3 length equals 14 residues. The germline V gene has CDR1 SQVTM and CDR2 ANQGSEA. The V and J ends lost 2 bases and 0 bases, in that order; junction bases with no gene match: 3. CDR3 sequence (DNA): TGCAGCGTTGAACGGGACAGCTCTAACTATGGCTACACCTTC. Translating gives CSVERDSSNYGYTF.

The V and J genes are TRBV5-5 and TRBJ2-7; TRBD2 aligns across 10 bases. The CDR3 runs 14 residues. The V and J ends lost 4 bases and 3 bases, in that order; junction bases with no gene match: 4. Germline CDR1 reads SGHKS; CDR2 reads YYEKEE (reference sequence). The CDR3 coding sequence is TGTGCCAGCAGCGGGAGCGGGGGGGTCTACGAGCAGTACTTC. Its protein product is CASSGSGGVYEQYF.

The rearrangement uses TRBV10-2 and TRBJ1-2; the D is unclear. Germline loops: CDR1 WSHSY, CDR2 SAAADI. The CDR3 sequence is 16 residues long. Trimming took 6 bases from V and 4 from J, leaving 21 bases between them. CDR3 loop: CASRRQRDTLFYGYTF. The CDR3 nucleotides read TGCGCCAGCAGGAGGCAGAGAGACACCTTATTCTATGGCTACACCTTC.

The genes are TRBV6-5 and TRBJ2-2; D possibly uses TRBD1 or TRBD2 (7 bases each). In germline, CDR1 is MNHEY, CDR2 SVGAGI. CDR3 size: 15 residues. Trimming cost V 10 bases and J 1 base, with 16 bases left between them. CDR3 bases: TGTGCCACTACAGGGGCGGGGGTGAACACCGGGGAGCTGTTTTTT. This sequence encodes CATTGAGVNTGELFF.

The sample holds one count of this clone. The chain employs TRBV5-1 and TRBJ1-2; D not certain. V was clipped by 2 bases and J by 2 bases, with 10 bases between them. This CDR3 region has 14 residues. CDR1 is SGHRS and CDR2 is YFSETQ in the germline V gene. This CDR3 reads CASSFLDTNYGYTF. CDR3 DNA sequence: TGCGCCAGCAGCTTCCTAGACACGAACTATGGCTACACCTTC.

This clone appeared a single time. The V gene is TRBV7-2, the J gene TRBJ1-2; D is uncertain. CDR3 length equals 18 residues. The ends were cut back, 2 bases at V and 6 bases at J, with 25 bases in the middle. Germline V gives CDR1 SGHTA, CDR2 FQGNSA. This CDR3 is CASSLPPYLEGEWNGYTF. The CDR3 region has the DNA TGTGCCAGCAGCTTACCCCCTTATTTGGAGGGTGAGTGGAATGGCTACACCTTC.

The chain couples TRBV4-2 to TRBJ1-1; maybe TRBD1 (5 bases). The CDR3 runs to 13 residues. V lost 1 base, J lost 3 bases, and 6 bases lay in between. CDR1 LGHNA and CDR2 YNFKEQ come from the germline V gene. Here the CDR3 DNA reads TGTGCCAGCAGCCAAGGGGGGTACACTGAAGCTTTCTTT. Translating it yields CASSQGGYTEAFF.

CDR3 DNA sequence: TGCGCCAGCAGCCTTCGGGGAAACACCATATATTTT. It specifies CASSLRGNTIYF. The chain recombines TRBV5-1 with TRBJ1-3, with D unresolved. From germline, CDR1 is SGHRS and CDR2 YFSETQ. The CDR3 loop spans 12 amino acids. Deletions cut 4 bases from V and 4 bases from J, with 6 bases between.

The genes are TRBV25-1 and TRBJ1-1; D is possibly TRBD1 (5 bases). The CDR3 is 10 amino acids. Germline assignment: CDR1 MGHDK and CDR2 SYGVNS. V lost 6 bases to trimming and J lost 10 bases, with 9 bases between them. CDR3 sequence reads: CASRGVVAFF. CDR3 coding DNA: TGTGCCAGCAGAGGGGTGGTAGCTTTCTTT.

The chain has TRBV3-1 (or the pseudogene TRBV3-2) and TRBJ2-1; TRBD2 aligns across 7 bases. V shed 4 bases and J 8 bases; nucleotides not matched to a gene: 11. The CDR3 is 15 amino acids. The germline V gene has CDR1 LGHDT and CDR2 YNNKEL (reference sequence). The DNA for the CDR3 is TGTGCCAGCAGCCTGGTAGGAGCCGCGGGGGATGAGCAGTTCTTC. Its protein is CASSLVGAAGDEQFF.

This chain joins TRBV18 and TRBJ1-1; D remains ambiguous. CDR1 is KGHSH and CDR2 is LQKENI in the germline V gene. V was pared by 5 bases and J by 5 bases, with 15 bases between. This CDR3 comprises 14 residues. CDR3 coding DNA: TGTGCCAGCTCAACGGGATTACAAGGGACTGAAGCTTTCTTT. Translated, it gives CASSTGLQGTEAFF.

The chain recombines TRBV30 with TRBJ1-1; the D gene is possibly TRBD1 (6 bases). The CDR3 totals 15 residues. V dropped 3 bases and J dropped 10 bases, with 24 bases sitting between them. Germline lookup yields CDR1 GTSNPN and CDR2 SVGIG (reference sequence). CDR3 DNA: TGTGCCTGGAGAGGACCGACAGGAGGGAGATTCGGAGCTTTCTTT. Residues: CAWRGPTGGRFGAFF.

V gene TRBV3-1 (or the pseudogene TRBV3-2) combines with J gene TRBJ2-2, with 9 nucleotides matching TRBD1. The CDR3 loop spans 17 amino acids. J was trimmed by 4 bases and V by 5 bases; bases with no gene match: 11. Germline CDR1 is LGHDT and CDR2 is YNNKEL (reference sequence). CDR3 amino acids: CASSYRSQGACTGELFF. CDR3 DNA: TGTGCCAGCAGCTATCGATCACAGGGGGCATGCACCGGGGAGCTGTTTTTT.